What follows are 8 T cell receptor beta chains derived from one specimen sequenced in a study of blood T cell repertoires in COVID-19 (dated by TCRdb to about 2020). Libraries were built with the immunoSEQ multiplex PCR assay. As stored in TCRdb, this immuneACCESS dataset retains in-frame rearrangements with V and J assigned. A fraction of the clones does not appear; measured against another copy, unresolved V genes explain less than half of the discrepancy, and the remainder lacks a known reason. Within this sample are about 79,000 clones, with around 89% of them counted one time only. 14% of the sample goes to the ten largest clones. The sequenced sample consisted of peripheral blood. The receptors derive from a man aged 65-85 years with active or convalescent COVID-19.

V usage is TRBV5-1 and J usage is TRBJ2-3; TRBD2 matches 10 bases. V lost 2 bases to trimming and J lost 0 bases; unmatched junction nucleotides: 12. The CDR3 length is 19 residues. Germline assignment: CDR1 SGHRS and CDR2 YFSETQ. The CDR3 loop is CASSFTRGTSVASTDTQYF. CDR3 in DNA: TGCGCCAGCAGCTTTACGAGGGGGACTAGCGTTGCTAGCACAGATACGCAGTATTTT.

The sample holds a few counts of this clone. The chain uses TRBV28 and TRBJ2-7; no firm D call. Looked up from germline, CDR1 is MDHEN and CDR2 is SYDVKM. V dropped 1 base and J dropped 6 bases, with 4 bases sitting between them. The CDR3 runs 11 residues. The CDR3 loop is CASSLSREQYF. CDR3 nucleotides: TGTGCCAGCAGTTTATCGCGCGAGCAGTACTTC. The full variable domain, with the rest looked up from reference TRBV28 and TRBJ2-7, is DVKVTQSSRYLVKRTGEKVFLECVQDMDHENMFWYRQDPGLGLRLIYFSYDVKMKEKGDIPEGYSVSREKKERFSLILESASTNQTSMYLCASSLSREQYFGPGTRLTVT.

The chain employs TRBV24-1 and TRBJ2-2; D is unclear. The germline V and J ends were trimmed by 3 bases and 7 bases, with 14 bases remaining between them. The CDR3 is 15 amino acids. Looked up from germline, CDR1 is KGHDR and CDR2 is SFDVKD. DNA of the CDR3: TGTGCCACCAGTGATCCGAAGCTTCTCGGCGGGGAGCTGTTTTTT. This encodes CATSDPKLLGGELFF.

The V gene is TRBV5-1, the J gene TRBJ2-2; D possibly corresponds to TRBD1 (5 bases). V was trimmed by 4 bases and J by 6 bases, leaving 10 bases between them. This CDR3 has 13 amino acids. CDR1 SGHRS and CDR2 YFSETQ come from the germline V gene. In DNA, the CDR3 is TGCGCCAGCAGCCTGGAGACAGCCGGGGAGCTGTTTTTT. It encodes CASSLETAGELFF.

The chain joins TRBV30 to TRBJ1-2; TRBD1 aligns across 7 bases. CDR3 size: 13 residues. Germline CDR1 is GTSNPN and CDR2 is SVGIG (reference sequence). V gave up 4 bases and J gave up 7 bases; unmatched junction bases: 9. The DNA for the CDR3 is TGTGCCTGGACCCCGACAGGGAGTAGTGGCTACACCTTC. Translating it yields CAWTPTGSSGYTF.

The chain couples TRBV18 to TRBJ2-7; tentatively, D is TRBD1 (6 bases). The V end was cut by 3 bases, the J end by 2 bases, with 11 bases between. Germline V CDR1 and CDR2: KGHSH, LQKENI. There are 14 residues in the CDR3. The CDR3 DNA sequence: TGTGCCAGCTCACCGAGCCCAGGGGCCTACGAGCAGTACTTC. Residues: CASSPSPGAYEQYF.

This chain links TRBV19 with TRBJ2-5; 9 bases line up with TRBD2. The CDR3 is 15 amino acids. Germline V lookup: CDR1 LNHDA, CDR2 SQIVND (reference sequence). Germline trimming cut 6 bases from V and 5 bases from J; bases unmatched to any gene: 10. This CDR3 reads CASRGAGGRLETQYF. For the CDR3, the DNA is TGTGCCAGTAGGGGCGCGGGGGGGAGGTTGGAGACCCAGTACTTC.

V and J are TRBV28 and TRBJ2-3; 7 bases map to TRBD2. Germline V gene lookup returns CDR1 MDHEN and CDR2 SYDVKM. The CDR3 is 14 amino acids. V was clipped by 5 bases and J by 4 bases; unmatched bases: 6. This CDR3 is CASSKSGTPDTQYF. In DNA, the CDR3 is TGTGCCAGCAGTAAGAGCGGGACTCCAGATACGCAGTATTTT.